Listed here is a single T cell receptor (beta chain). This sample stems from a study of brain T cells in children with intractable seizures. The germline CDR1 and CDR2 sequences are MNHEY and SMNVEV (reference sequence). CDR3 length equals 18 residues. V gave up 5 bases and J gave up 7 bases; unmatched junction bases: 15. Repertoires were generated with immunoSEQ multiplex PCR, while TCRdb's copy carries only in-frame clones and drops some. The sample carries about 110,000 clones, under 95% recorded once. The TCR originated in a boy younger than two with hemimegalencephaly and intractable seizures. The rearrangement joins TRBV27 to TRBJ2-1, with 12 bases identical to TRBD2. Source: peripheral blood, taken at surgery. CDR3 sequence: CASSPLRLAGGPGNEQFF. CDR3 bases: TGTGCCAGCAGTCCCCTAAGGCTAGCGGGAGGGCCGGGGAATGAGCAGTTCTTC.